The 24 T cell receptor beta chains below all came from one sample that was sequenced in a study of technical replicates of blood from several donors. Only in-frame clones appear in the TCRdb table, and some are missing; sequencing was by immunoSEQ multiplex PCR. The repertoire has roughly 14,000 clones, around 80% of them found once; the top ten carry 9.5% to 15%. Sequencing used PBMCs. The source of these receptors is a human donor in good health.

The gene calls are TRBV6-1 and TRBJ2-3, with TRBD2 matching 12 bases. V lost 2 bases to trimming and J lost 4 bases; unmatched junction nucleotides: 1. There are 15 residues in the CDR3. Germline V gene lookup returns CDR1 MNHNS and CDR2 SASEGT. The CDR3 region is CASSERLAGADTQYF. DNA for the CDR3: TGTGCCAGCAGTGAAAGACTAGCGGGAGCAGATACGCAGTATTTT.

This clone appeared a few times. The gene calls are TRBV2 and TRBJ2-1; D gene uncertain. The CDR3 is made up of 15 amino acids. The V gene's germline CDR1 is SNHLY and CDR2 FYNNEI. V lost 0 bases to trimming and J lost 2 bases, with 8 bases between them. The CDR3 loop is CASSEALRTYNEQFF. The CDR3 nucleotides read TGTGCCAGCAGTGAAGCGCTGAGAACCTACAATGAGCAGTTCTTC. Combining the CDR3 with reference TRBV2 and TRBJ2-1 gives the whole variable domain EPEVTQTPSHQVTQMGQEVILRCVPISNHLYFYWYRQILGQKVEFLVSFYNNEISEKSEIFDDQFSVERPDGSNFTLKIRSTKLEDSAMYFCASSEALRTYNEQFFGPGTRLTVL.

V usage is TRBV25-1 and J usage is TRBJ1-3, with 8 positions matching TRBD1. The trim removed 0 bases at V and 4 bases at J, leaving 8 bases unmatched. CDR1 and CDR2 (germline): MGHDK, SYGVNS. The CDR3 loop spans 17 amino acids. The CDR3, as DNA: TGTGCCAGCAGTGAATACTCTGGACAGGGTCGAGGAAACACCATATATTTT. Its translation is CASSEYSGQGRGNTIYF. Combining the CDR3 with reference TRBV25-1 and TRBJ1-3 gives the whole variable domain EADIYQTPRYLVIGTGKKITLECSQTMGHDKMYWYQQDPGMELHLIHYSYGVNSTEKGDLSSESTVSRIRTEHFPLTLESARPSHTSQYLCASSEYSGQGRGNTIYFGEGSWLTVV.

This CDR3 is CASNQREWGADTQYF. The CDR3 DNA sequence: TGTGCCAGCAACCAGCGGGAGTGGGGCGCAGATACGCAGTATTTT. The chain links TRBV6-1 to TRBJ2-3; TRBD2 agrees at 8 bases. Trimming removed 7 bases from V and 4 bases from J; junction bases left unmatched: 10. From germline, CDR1 is MNHNS and CDR2 SASEGT. CDR3 length: 15 amino acids.

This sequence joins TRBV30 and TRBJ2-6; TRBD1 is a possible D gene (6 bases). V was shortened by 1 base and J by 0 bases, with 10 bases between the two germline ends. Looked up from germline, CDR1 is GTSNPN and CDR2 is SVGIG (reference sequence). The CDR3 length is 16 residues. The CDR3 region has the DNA TGTGCCTGGAGTGGACAGGCCCTCTCTGGGGCCAACGTCCTGACTTTC. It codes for CAWSGQALSGANVLTF. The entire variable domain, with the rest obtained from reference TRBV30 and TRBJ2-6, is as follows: SQTIHQWPATLVQPVGSPLSLECTVEGTSNPNLYWYRQAAGRGLQLLFYSVGIGQISSEVPQNLSASRPQDRQFILSSKKLLLSDSGFYLCAWSGQALSGANVLTFGAGSRLTVL.

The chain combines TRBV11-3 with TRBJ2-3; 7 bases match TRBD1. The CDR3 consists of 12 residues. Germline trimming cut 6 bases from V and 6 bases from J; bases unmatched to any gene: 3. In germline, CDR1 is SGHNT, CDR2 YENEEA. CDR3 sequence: CASRQQGDTQYF. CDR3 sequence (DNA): TGTGCCAGCAGACAACAGGGGGATACGCAGTATTTT.

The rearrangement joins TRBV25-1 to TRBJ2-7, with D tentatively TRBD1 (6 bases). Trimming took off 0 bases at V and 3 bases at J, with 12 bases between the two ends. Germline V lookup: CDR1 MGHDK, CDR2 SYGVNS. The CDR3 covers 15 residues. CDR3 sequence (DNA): TGTGCCAGCAGTGAATATTTCGGACAGAACTACGAGCAGTACTTC. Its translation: CASSEYFGQNYEQYF.

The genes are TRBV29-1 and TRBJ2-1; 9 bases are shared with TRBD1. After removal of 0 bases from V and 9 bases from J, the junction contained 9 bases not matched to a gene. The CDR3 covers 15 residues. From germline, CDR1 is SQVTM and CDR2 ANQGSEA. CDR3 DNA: TGCAGCGTTGAAGATCCCACGGGGACAGGGACTGAGCAGTTCTTC. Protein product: CSVEDPTGTGTEQFF.

The CDR3 DNA sequence: TGCGCCAGCAGCTTGACGGGACTAGCGGGAGGCACAGATACGCAGTATTTT. Protein product: CASSLTGLAGGTDTQYF. The J gene is TRBJ2-3, the V gene TRBV5-1; 14 nucleotides align to TRBD2. Germline CDR1 and CDR2: SGHRS and YFSETQ. Trimming at V came to 1 base and at J to 1 base, leaving 2 bases not matched to a gene. CDR3 length: 17 residues.

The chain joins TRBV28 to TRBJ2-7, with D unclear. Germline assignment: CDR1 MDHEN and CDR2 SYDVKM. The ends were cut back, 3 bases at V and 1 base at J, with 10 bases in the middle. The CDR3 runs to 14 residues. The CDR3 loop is CASSFFLRSYEQYF. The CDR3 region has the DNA TGTGCCAGCAGTTTCTTTCTTAGATCCTACGAGCAGTACTTC.

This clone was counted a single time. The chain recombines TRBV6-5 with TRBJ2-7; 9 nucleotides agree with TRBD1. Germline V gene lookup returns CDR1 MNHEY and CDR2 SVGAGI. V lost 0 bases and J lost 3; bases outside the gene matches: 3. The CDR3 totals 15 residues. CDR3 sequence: CASSYSDRGNYEQYF. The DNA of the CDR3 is TGTGCCAGCAGTTACTCCGACAGGGGGAACTACGAGCAGTACTTC.

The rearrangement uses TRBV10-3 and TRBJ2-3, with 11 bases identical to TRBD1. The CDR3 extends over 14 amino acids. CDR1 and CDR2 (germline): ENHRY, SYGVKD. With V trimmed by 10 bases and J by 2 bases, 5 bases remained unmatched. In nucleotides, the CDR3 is TGTGCCACTGGGACAGGGGGATCCACAGATACGCAGTATTTT. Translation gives CATGTGGSTDTQYF.

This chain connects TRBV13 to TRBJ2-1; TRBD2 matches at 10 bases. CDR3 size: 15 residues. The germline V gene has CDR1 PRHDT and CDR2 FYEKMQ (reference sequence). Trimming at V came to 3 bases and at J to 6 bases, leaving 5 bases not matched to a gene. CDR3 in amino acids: CASSFSLAGRNEQFF. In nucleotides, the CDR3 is TGTGCCAGCAGCTTTTCACTAGCGGGACGCAATGAGCAGTTCTTC.

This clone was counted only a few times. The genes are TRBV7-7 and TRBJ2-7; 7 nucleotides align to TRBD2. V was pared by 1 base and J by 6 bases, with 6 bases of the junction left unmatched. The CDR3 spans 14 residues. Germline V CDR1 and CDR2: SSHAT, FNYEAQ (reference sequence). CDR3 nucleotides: TGTGCCAGCAGCTTAGAAGGAACTAGCGCCGAGCAGTACTTC. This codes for CASSLEGTSAEQYF.

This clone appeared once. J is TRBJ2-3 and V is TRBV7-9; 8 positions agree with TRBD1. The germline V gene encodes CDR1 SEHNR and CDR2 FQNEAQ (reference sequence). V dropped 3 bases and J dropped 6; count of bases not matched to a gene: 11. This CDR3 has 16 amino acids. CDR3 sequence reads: CASSFREDRVIDTQYF. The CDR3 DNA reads TGTGCCAGCAGCTTCCGAGAGGACAGGGTGATTGATACGCAGTATTTT.

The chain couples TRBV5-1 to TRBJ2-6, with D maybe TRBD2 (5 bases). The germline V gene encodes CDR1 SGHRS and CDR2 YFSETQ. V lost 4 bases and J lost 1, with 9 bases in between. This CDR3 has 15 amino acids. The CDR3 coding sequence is TGCGCCAGCAGCCTGAGGGAATCTGGGGCCAACGTCCTGACTTTC. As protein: CASSLRESGANVLTF. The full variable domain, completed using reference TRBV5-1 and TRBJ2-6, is KAGVTQTPRYLIKTRGQQVTLSCSPISGHRSVSWYQQTPGQGLQFLFEYFSETQRNKGNFPGRFSGRQFSNSRSEMNVSTLELGDSALYLCASSLRESGANVLTFGAGSRLTVL.

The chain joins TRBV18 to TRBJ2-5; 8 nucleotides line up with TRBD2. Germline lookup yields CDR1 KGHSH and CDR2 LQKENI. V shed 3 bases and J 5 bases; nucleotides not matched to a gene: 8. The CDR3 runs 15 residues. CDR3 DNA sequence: TGTGCCAGCTCACCCGGACTAGCCACGGGTGAGACCCAGTACTTC. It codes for CASSPGLATGETQYF.

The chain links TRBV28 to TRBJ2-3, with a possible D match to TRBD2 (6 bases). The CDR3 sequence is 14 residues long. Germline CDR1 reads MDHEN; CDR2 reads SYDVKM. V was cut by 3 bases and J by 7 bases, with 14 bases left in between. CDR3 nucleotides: TGTGCCAGCAGTTTTCTCGGGGCGGGAAATACGCAGTATTTT. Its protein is CASSFLGAGNTQYF.

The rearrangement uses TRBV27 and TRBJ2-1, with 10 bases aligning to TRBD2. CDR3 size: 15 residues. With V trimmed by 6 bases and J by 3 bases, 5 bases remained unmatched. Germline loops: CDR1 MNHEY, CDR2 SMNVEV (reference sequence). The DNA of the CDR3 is TGTGCCAGCAGCTCATCTAGCGGGGGCTACAATGAGCAGTTCTTC. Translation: CASSSSSGGYNEQFF.

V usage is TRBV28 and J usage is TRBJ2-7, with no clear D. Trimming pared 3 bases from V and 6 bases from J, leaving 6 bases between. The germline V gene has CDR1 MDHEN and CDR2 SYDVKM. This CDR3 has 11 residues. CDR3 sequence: CASSFNSEQYF. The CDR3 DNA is TGTGCCAGCAGTTTCAATAGCGAGCAGTACTTC.

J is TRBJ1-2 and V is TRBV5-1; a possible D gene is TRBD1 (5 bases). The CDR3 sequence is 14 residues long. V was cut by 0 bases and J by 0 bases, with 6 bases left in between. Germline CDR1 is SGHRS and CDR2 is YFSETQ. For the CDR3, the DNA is TGCGCCAGCAGCTTGGGACAGTCTAACTATGGCTACACCTTC. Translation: CASSLGQSNYGYTF.

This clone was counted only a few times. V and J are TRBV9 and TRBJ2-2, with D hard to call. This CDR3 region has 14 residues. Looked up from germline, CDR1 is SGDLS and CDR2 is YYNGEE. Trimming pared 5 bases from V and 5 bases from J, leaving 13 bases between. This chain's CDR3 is CASRPFERTGELFF. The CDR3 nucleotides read TGTGCCAGCAGGCCCTTTGAGAGGACCGGGGAGCTGTTTTTT.

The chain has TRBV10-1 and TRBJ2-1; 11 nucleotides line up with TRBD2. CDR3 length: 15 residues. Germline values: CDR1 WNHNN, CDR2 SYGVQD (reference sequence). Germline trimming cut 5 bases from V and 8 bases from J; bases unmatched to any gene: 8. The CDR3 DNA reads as TGCGCCAGCAGTAAAACTAGCGGGAGTTCCTATGAGCAGTTCTTC. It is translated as CASSKTSGSSYEQFF.

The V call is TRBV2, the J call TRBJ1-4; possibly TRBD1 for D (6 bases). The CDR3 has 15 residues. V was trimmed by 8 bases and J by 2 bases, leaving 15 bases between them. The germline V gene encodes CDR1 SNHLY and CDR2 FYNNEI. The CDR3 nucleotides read TGTGCCAGCCGAGAACAGGGAACTACTAATGAAAAACTGTTTTTT. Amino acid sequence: CASREQGTTNEKLFF.